This T cell receptor (beta chain) was identified during a study of blood T cell repertoires in COVID-19. Per the authors' pipeline: Amplification of reference gene primers was used by the study to estimate nucleated cell counts. Libraries were prepared by immunoSEQ multiplex PCR; TCRdb keeps only in-frame clonotypes and omits some of them. That table gives V, J and clone size, and the DNA gave D and trimming. The data contain more than 95,000 clones, 83% of them singletons. The TCR sequence derives from a man aged 25 to 40 with acute or convalescent COVID-19. The sample taken for sequencing was peripheral blood.

This CDR3 is CASSLAQGSTDTQYF. The DNA of the CDR3 is TGTGCCAGCAGCTTAGCGCAGGGAAGCACAGATACGCAGTATTTT. The gene calls are TRBV7-9 and TRBJ2-3; a possible D gene is TRBD1 (5 bases). Trimming removed 0 bases at V and 0 bases at J, with 7 bases between. This CDR3 contains 15 residues. Per the germline V gene, CDR1 is SEHNR and CDR2 is FQNEAQ (reference sequence).